This is a list of T cell receptor beta chains from one sample in a study of T cells after yellow fever vaccination. TCRdb ran MiXCR on the 5' RACE reads and lists one entry per CDR3 protein. Of roughly 350,000 distinct CDR3 sequences in the sample, approximately 4% are singletons; the top ten hold under 30%. The material sequenced was PBMCs, taken 5 days after the yellow fever booster vaccination. The receptors originated from a man between 18 and 35 years old who received the YFV17D yellow fever vaccine. Both conserved end residues are part of each CDR3. The order of the fields is clone size, D gene, V gene, J gene, CDR3 protein, CDR3 DNA. A D gene is named only where the DNA matches it firmly. Size is stated for part of the rows, as once, few or many counts, or as a class when the clone is expanded.

>many|.|TRBV5-1|TRBJ1-1
CASSLGQPNTEAFF
TGCGCCAGCAGCTTGGGCCAGCCAAACACTGAAGCTTTCTTT
>.|.|TRBV11-3|TRBJ1-1
CASSLEGGDTEAFF
TGTGCCAGCAGCTTAGAAGGGGGGGACACTGAAGCTTTCTTT
>.|.|TRBV19|TRBJ2-7
CASSSRGTGSDEQYF
TGTGCCAGTAGCTCCCGGGGAACCGGCTCGGATGAGCAGTACTTC
>.|.|TRBV20-1|TRBJ1-2
CSAKGNYGYTF
TGCAGTGCTAAGGGAAACTATGGCTACACCTTC
>.|.|TRBV24-1|TRBJ2-5
CATSDFGETQYF
TGTGCCACCAGTGATTTTGGGGAGACCCAGTACTTC
>.|.|TRBV5-4|TRBJ1-2
CASSLDQGGGYTF
TGTGCCAGCAGCTTGGATCAGGGCGGGGGCTACACCTTC
>few|.|TRBV29-1|TRBJ2-5
CSVEAREETQYF
TGCAGCGTTGAGGCCAGGGAAGAGACCCAGTACTTC
>few|.|TRBV7-8|TRBJ2-3
CASSLGLGLDTQYF
TGTGCCAGCAGCTTAGGACTAGGCCTGGATACGCAGTATTTT
>.|TRBD1|TRBV5-5|TRBJ2-7
CASSLRQGVPAYEQYF
TGTGCCAGCAGCTTGAGACAGGGAGTACCGGCCTACGAGCAGTACTTC
>.|.|TRBV29-1|TRBJ1-3
CSVEWAGAGNTIYF
TGCAGCGTTGAATGGGCGGGAGCAGGAAACACCATATATTTT
>many|.|TRBV10-3|TRBJ2-1
CAISDRGREQFF
TGTGCCATCAGTGACCGGGGGCGTGAGCAGTTCTTC
>many|.|TRBV6-5|TRBJ2-2
CASSTTAPPNTGELFF
TGTGCCAGCAGTACGACAGCACCCCCGAACACCGGGGAGCTGTTTTTT
>few|.|TRBV5-1|TRBJ2-1
CASSLHGPDNEQFF
TGCGCCAGCAGCTTGCACGGTCCGGACAATGAGCAGTTCTTC
>few|.|TRBV12-3/TRBV12-4|TRBJ2-2
CASSFWRVNTGELFF
TGTGCCAGCAGTTTTTGGCGGGTCAACACCGGGGAGCTGTTTTTT
>many|.|TRBV6-6|TRBJ1-6
CASTPQGLGSPLHF
TGTGCCAGCACCCCTCAGGGTTTGGGTTCACCCCTCCACTTT
>many|TRBD1|TRBV5-6|TRBJ2-7
CASSIGQGVDEQYF
TGTGCCAGCAGCATTGGACAGGGGGTAGACGAGCAGTACTTC
>.|.|TRBV28|TRBJ2-3
CASKHRDTQYF
TGTGCCAGCAAACACAGGGATACGCAGTATTTT
>few|TRBD2|TRBV18|TRBJ2-1
CASGPQGLGLLEQFF
TGTGCCAGCGGACCGCAGGGACTAGGGCTTCTTGAGCAGTTCTTC
>many|.|TRBV5-5|TRBJ2-3
CASAPDWGNTQYF
TGTGCCAGCGCCCCCGACTGGGGGAATACGCAGTATTTT
>few|.|TRBV4-3|TRBJ1-1
CASSREGSYTEAFF
TGCGCCAGCAGCCGAGAGGGGTCATACACTGAAGCTTTCTTT
>few|TRBD2|TRBV7-2|TRBJ2-2
CASSSGLAGGELFF
TGTGCCAGCAGCTCAGGACTAGCAGGCGGGGAGCTGTTTTTT
>.|.|TRBV4-2|TRBJ1-2
CASSQGHYGYTF
TGTGCCAGCAGCCAAGGACACTATGGCTACACCTTC
>few|.|TRBV7-3|TRBJ2-3
CASSFLRRGVGGTDTQYF
TGTGCCAGCAGCTTCCTAAGGCGCGGGGTTGGGGGCACAGATACGCAGTATTTT
>many|.|TRBV4-3|TRBJ2-7
CASSQTDREGFYEQYF
TGCGCCAGCAGCCAGACAGACAGGGAGGGATTTTACGAGCAGTACTTC
>few|TRBD1|TRBV4-1|TRBJ2-7
CASSLTGAEQYF
TGCGCCAGCAGCTTGACAGGGGCCGAGCAGTACTTC
>few|.|TRBV7-2|TRBJ1-5
CASSLLAQPQHF
TGTGCCAGCAGCTTATTGGCCCAGCCCCAGCATTTT
>.|.|TRBV18|TRBJ1-4
CASSSQGRSEKLFF
TGTGCCAGCTCATCACAGGGAAGGAGTGAAAAACTGTTTTTT
>many|TRBD1|TRBV10-3|TRBJ2-7
CAIKSGTGLYEQYF
TGTGCCATCAAGAGCGGGACAGGGCTCTACGAGCAGTACTTC
>many|TRBD1|TRBV6-5|TRBJ1-1
CASSYWKGQGTEAFF
TGTGCCAGCAGTTACTGGAAGGGACAGGGGACTGAAGCTTTCTTT
>few|.|TRBV6-5|TRBJ1-2
CASSLTGTLGGYTF
TGTGCCAGCAGCTTAACAGGGACCTTAGGAGGCTACACCTTC
>many|.|TRBV28|TRBJ1-3
CASSAVGGNTIYF
TGTGCCAGCAGTGCGGTAGGGGGAAACACCATATATTTT
>.|TRBD2|TRBV4-1|TRBJ2-3
CASSQLGLAGTDTQYF
TGCGCCAGCAGCCAACTCGGACTAGCGGGCACAGATACGCAGTATTTT
>few|TRBD1|TRBV15|TRBJ1-2
CATRTQGAVGYTF
TGTGCCACCCGGACCCAGGGGGCGGTCGGCTACACCTTC
>few|.|TRBV25-1|TRBJ1-3
CASRSGGGNTIYF
TGTGCCAGCAGGTCCGGGGGAGGAAACACCATATATTTT
>.|.|TRBV7-2|TRBJ2-1
CASSLGVWTYNEQFF
TGTGCCAGCAGTTTAGGGGTATGGACCTACAATGAGCAGTTCTTC
>few|TRBD2|TRBV3-1|TRBJ2-5
CASSSGLAGTQETQYF
TGTGCCAGCAGCTCAGGACTAGCGGGGACCCAAGAGACCCAGTACTTC
>few|.|TRBV4-2|TRBJ1-2
CASSQAASGGVDTF
TGTGCCAGCAGCCAAGCGGCTTCGGGAGGGGTAGACACCTTC
>.|TRBD1|TRBV6-5|TRBJ2-2
CASSWTGGANTGELFF
TGTGCCAGCAGTTGGACAGGGGGCGCCAACACCGGGGAGCTGTTTTTT
>few|.|TRBV7-2|TRBJ1-1
CASSLPRFTEAFF
TGTGCCAGCAGCCTCCCCCGGTTCACTGAAGCTTTCTTT
>few|TRBD1|TRBV19|TRBJ1-5
CATYPGQGYQPQHF
TGTGCCACCTACCCAGGACAGGGCTATCAGCCCCAGCATTTT
>few|TRBD2|TRBV27|TRBJ2-1
CASSLFLAENYNEQFF
TGTGCCAGCAGTTTATTTCTAGCGGAGAACTACAATGAGCAGTTCTTC
>few|.|TRBV6-5|TRBJ2-7
CASSYSQGLSYEQYF
TGTGCCAGCAGTTACTCGCAGGGTCTCTCCTACGAGCAGTACTTC
>few|TRBD1|TRBV5-1|TRBJ1-1
CASSIRDRNTEAFF
TGCGCCAGCAGCATCCGGGACAGAAACACTGAAGCTTTCTTT
>many|.|TRBV7-3|TRBJ1-4
CASSSVQGEEKLFF
TGTGCCAGCAGCTCAGTTCAGGGTGAGGAAAAACTGTTTTTT
>.|.|TRBV28|TRBJ1-3
CASGQVAGNTIYF
TGTGCCAGTGGCCAGGTCGCTGGAAACACCATATATTTT
>.|.|TRBV20-1|TRBJ1-1
CSARALSGADLTEAFF
TGCAGTGCTAGAGCCCTCTCGGGGGCCGACTTGACTGAAGCTTTCTTT
>many|TRBD2|TRBV29-1|TRBJ2-3
CSVEGLAATDTQYF
TGCAGCGTCGAGGGACTAGCAGCCACAGATACGCAGTATTTT
>many|TRBD1|TRBV18|TRBJ2-1
CASSPPPGGHEQFF
TGTGCCAGCTCACCACCGCCAGGGGGCCATGAGCAGTTCTTC
>few|TRBD1|TRBV4-3|TRBJ2-4
CASSHYRGPQNIQYF
TGCGCCAGCAGCCACTACAGGGGGCCTCAAAACATTCAGTACTTC
>few|.|TRBV12-3/TRBV12-4|TRBJ2-7
CASCPPISSYEQYF
TGTGCCAGCTGCCCGCCCATATCCTCCTACGAGCAGTACTTC
>.|.|TRBV29-1|TRBJ1-1
CSVVGREAFF
TGCAGCGTTGTAGGACGGGAAGCTTTCTTT
>few|.|TRBV21-1|TRBJ2-6
CASSKGGGQGHSGANVLTF
TGTGCCAGCAGCAAAGGTGGGGGACAGGGGCACTCTGGGGCCAACGTCCTGACTTTC
>many|.|TRBV28|TRBJ2-5
CASSSSQETQYF
TGTGCCAGCAGTAGCTCTCAAGAGACCCAGTACTTC
>few|TRBD1|TRBV10-3|TRBJ1-1
CAISGDSLNTEAFF
TGTGCCATCAGTGGGGACAGTCTGAACACTGAAGCTTTCTTT